A single sample is the source of the 23 T cell receptor beta chains below, sequenced in a study of CD8 T cells in Susac syndrome. Reverse transcription of roughly 0.45 to 1 ug RNA used random hexamers. TCRdb independently ran MiXCR on the immunoSEQ multiplex PCR reads; one entry per CDR3 protein. This table holds tens of thousands of distinct CDR3 sequences, roughly 92% found once. The specimen was CD8+ T cells from PBMCs. The receptors shown here come from a human donor in good health.

The chain combines TRBV7-9 with TRBJ1-1; maybe TRBD1 (5 bases). The V gene lost 8 bases and the J gene lost 5 bases, with 18 bases spanning the gap. Per the germline V gene, CDR1 is SEHNR and CDR2 is FQNEAQ (reference sequence). This CDR3 has 14 amino acids. The CDR3 reads CASRSQGGLTEAFF. The CDR3 DNA is TGTGCCAGCCGATCTCAGGGAGGGTTGACTGAAGCTTTCTTT.

This chain uses TRBV5-6 with TRBJ2-7; 10 positions agree with TRBD2. Per germline, CDR1 SGHDT and CDR2 YYEEEE. V lost 2 bases and J lost 2; bases outside the gene matches: 4. The CDR3 spans 15 residues. The CDR3 reads CASSFGLAGAYEQYF. CDR3 bases: TGTGCCAGCAGCTTCGGGCTAGCGGGGGCCTACGAGCAGTACTTC.

The chain is built from TRBV19 and TRBJ1-1; D is possibly TRBD1 (5 bases). V was shortened by 5 bases and J by 3 bases, with 16 bases between the two germline ends. Germline-derived CDR1 and CDR2 are LNHDA and SQIVND (reference sequence). The CDR3 contains 15 residues. The DNA of the CDR3 is TGTGCCAGTAGTCCACCCGCGGGGGGGGACACTGAAGCTTTCTTT. It yields the protein CASSPPAGGDTEAFF.

The rearrangement links TRBV5-4 to TRBJ2-1; no definite D call. Trimming left V 0 bases short and J 10 bases short, with 11 bases between. The CDR3 is 13 residues long. Per the germline V gene, CDR1 is SGHNT and CDR2 is YYREEE (reference sequence). The CDR3 is CASSLVGSDEQFF. In DNA form, the CDR3 reads TGTGCCAGCAGCTTGGTGGGTAGTGACGAGCAGTTCTTC.

This chain links TRBV4-2 with TRBJ2-7; TRBD2 matches at 14 bases. Germline assignment: CDR1 LGHNA and CDR2 YNFKEQ. CDR3 length: 18 residues. The junction had 12 bases not matched to a gene; V was cut back by 4 bases and J by 4 bases. The DNA for the CDR3 is TGTGCCAGCAGCCCCCGACTAGCGGGGGGGCCTTTGATATACGAGCAGTACTTC. It specifies CASSPRLAGGPLIYEQYF.

The chain combines TRBV6-5 with TRBJ2-7, with D uncertain. This CDR3 has 13 residues. V gave up 6 bases and J gave up 2 bases, with 11 bases separating them. CDR1 and CDR2 from the germline V gene are MNHEY and SVGAGI. CDR3 sequence (DNA): TGTGCCAGCAGCCTCCGAATTGCCTACGAGCAGTACTTC. Encoded protein: CASSLRIAYEQYF.

The genes are TRBV25-1 and TRBJ1-5; TRBD1 might be the D (5 bases). Germline-derived CDR1 and CDR2 are MGHDK and SYGVNS. The ends were cut back, 1 base at V and 4 bases at J, with 11 bases in the middle. The CDR3 totals 15 residues. The CDR3 region is CASSESGPTNQPQHF. As DNA, the CDR3 is TGTGCCAGCAGTGAATCGGGACCTACTAATCAGCCCCAGCATTTT.

This chain uses TRBV20-1 with TRBJ2-2; D ambiguous. Deletions cut 4 bases from V and 7 bases from J, with 16 bases between. This CDR3 spans 14 amino acids. Germline V gene data show CDR1 as DFQATT and CDR2 as SNEGSKA (reference sequence). The CDR3 DNA reads as TGCAGTGCTATTCCCACAGACAAGCGCGGGGAGCTGTTTTTT. Protein sequence: CSAIPTDKRGELFF.

This rearrangement joins TRBV27 to TRBJ2-3; 12 nucleotides line up with TRBD1. The CDR3 totals 17 residues. Germline lookup yields CDR1 MNHEY and CDR2 SMNVEV (reference sequence). V was clipped by 4 bases and J by 6 bases; unmatched bases: 11. CDR3 nucleotides: TGTGCCAGCAGTTATACCGGGACAGGGGGCGGGGGGGATACGCAGTATTTT. Its translation is CASSYTGTGGGGDTQYF.

This clonotype was picked up a small number of times. The gene calls are TRBV3-1 and TRBJ2-2; D is ambiguous. V was clipped by 2 bases and J by 5 bases, with 0 bases between them. Looked up from germline, CDR1 is LGHDT and CDR2 is YNNKEL (reference sequence). CDR3 size: 11 residues. CDR3 in DNA: TGTGCCAGCAGCCAAACCGGGGAGCTGTTTTTT. Its translation is CASSQTGELFF.

The V gene is TRBV19, the J gene TRBJ1-5; D perhaps matches TRBD1 (6 bases). The CDR3 sequence is 16 residues long. Looked up from germline, CDR1 is LNHDA and CDR2 is SQIVND (reference sequence). Trimming removed 5 bases from V and 5 bases from J, with 19 bases in between. The CDR3 coding sequence is TGTGCCAGTAGTGACGTGGACGGGGGCCGATATCAGCCCCAGCATTTT. Protein sequence: CASSDVDGGRYQPQHF.

The CDR3 sequence is CASSLQFSGELFF. As DNA, the CDR3 is TGTGCCAGCAGTTTACAATTTTCCGGGGAGCTGTTTTTT. The chain has TRBV28 and TRBJ2-2; D unresolved. The CDR3 has 13 residues. CDR1 and CDR2 from the germline V gene are MDHEN and SYDVKM. Trimming pared 2 bases from V and 6 bases from J, leaving 7 bases between.

This clonotype occurred once. This sequence joins TRBV7-3 and TRBJ2-1; D is possibly TRBD2 (5 bases). Germline CDR1 reads SGHTA; CDR2 reads FQGTGA. This CDR3 has 13 residues. V lost 4 bases, J lost 5 bases, and 9 bases lay in between. The CDR3 is CASSYASNNEQFF. The CDR3 region has the DNA TGTGCCAGCAGCTACGCTAGCAACAATGAGCAGTTCTTC.

The V gene is TRBV7-9, the J gene TRBJ1-1, with 9 bases fitting TRBD1. With V trimmed by 8 bases and J by 5 bases, 3 bases remained unmatched. Germline V gene data show CDR1 as SEHNR and CDR2 as FQNEAQ (reference sequence). The CDR3 extends over 12 amino acids. The DNA of the CDR3 is TGTGCCAGCTCCGGACAGGGGACTGAAGCTTTCTTT. It yields the protein CASSGQGTEAFF. The complete variable domain, with remaining parts taken from reference TRBV7-9 and TRBJ1-1, reads DTGVSQNPRHKITKRGQNVTFRCDPISEHNRLYWYRQTLGQGPEFLTYFQNEAQLEKSRLLSDRFSAERPKGSFSTLEIQRTEQGDSAMYLCASSGQGTEAFFGQGTRLTVV.

In its sample, this clonotype was seen a few times. The CDR3 is CASSWPGAATEQFF. In nucleotides, the CDR3 is TGTGCCAGCAGTTGGCCGGGGGCGGCAACTGAGCAGTTCTTC. The rearrangement uses TRBV28 and TRBJ2-1, with D perhaps TRBD1 or TRBD2 (6 bases each). The CDR3 is made up of 14 amino acids. Trimming pared 4 bases from V and 9 bases from J, leaving 16 bases between. Germline V lookup: CDR1 MDHEN, CDR2 SYDVKM.

The chain links TRBV10-3 to TRBJ2-7, with TRBD2 as a possible D gene (6 bases). V lost 5 bases and J lost 6, with 17 bases in between. CDR3 length: 14 amino acids. Germline V gives CDR1 ENHRY, CDR2 SYGVKD. In nucleotides, the CDR3 is TGTGCCATCAGTTTGGGGGGTTTGGAATCCGAGCAGTACTTC. Protein product: CAISLGGLESEQYF.

This clonotype was seen a single time. The CDR3, as DNA: TGTGCCTGGAGCGGGACTAGCGGGCAAGAGACCCAGTACTTC. This translates into CAWSGTSGQETQYF. This chain joins TRBV30 and TRBJ2-5, with 12 bases that match TRBD2. V was clipped by 3 bases and J by 2 bases; unmatched bases: 1. Germline CDR1 and CDR2: GTSNPN and SVGIG (reference sequence). The CDR3 runs to 14 residues. Variable domain in full (rest from reference TRBV30 and TRBJ2-5): SQTIHQWPATLVQPVGSPLSLECTVEGTSNPNLYWYRQAAGRGLQLLFYSVGIGQISSEVPQNLSASRPQDRQFILSSKKLLLSDSGFYLCAWSGTSGQETQYFGPGTRLLVL.

This clonotype was found a few times. The V gene is TRBV6-5, the J gene TRBJ2-7; a possible D gene is TRBD1 (5 bases). Germline V gene data show CDR1 as MNHEY and CDR2 as SVGAGI. The CDR3 extends over 15 amino acids. V lost 2 bases to trimming and J lost 1 base, with 12 bases between them. The CDR3 nucleotides read TGTGCCAGCAGTTACGGTCAGGGTGCTTCCTACGAGCAGTACTTC. Encoded protein: CASSYGQGASYEQYF.

The chain is built from TRBV12-3 or TRBV12-4 and TRBJ2-2, with D tentatively TRBD2 (7 bases). Deletions cut 6 bases from V and 5 bases from J, with 16 bases between. The CDR3 covers 15 residues. The CDR3, as DNA: TGTGCCAGCAGCACCGGGGGGCGGGGGACCGGGGAGCTGTTTTTT. Its translation is CASSTGGRGTGELFF.

J is TRBJ2-1 and V is TRBV3-1; 8 bases agree with TRBD1. The ends lost 5 bases at V and 4 bases at J; junction bases unmatched: 10. The CDR3 length is 16 residues. Germline V gene data show CDR1 as LGHDT and CDR2 as YNNKEL (reference sequence). CDR3 nucleotide sequence: TGTGCCAGCAGCGACTCCACGGACAGGGCTTACAATGAGCAGTTCTTC. Translating it yields CASSDSTDRAYNEQFF.

The chain combines TRBV6-1 with TRBJ2-2; TRBD2 aligns across 8 bases. This CDR3 contains 15 residues. V lost 2 bases and J lost 5; bases outside the gene matches: 4. CDR1 is MNHNS and CDR2 is SASEGT in the germline V gene. The CDR3 DNA reads as TGTGCCAGCAGTGAACGGGTAGCGGGGACCGGGGAGCTGTTTTTT. Protein: CASSERVAGTGELFF.

This chain joins TRBV29-1 and TRBJ1-1; D remains ambiguous. The CDR3 covers 12 residues. Germline V CDR1 and CDR2: SQVTM, ANQGSEA. Trimming left V 1 base short and J 8 bases short, with 11 bases between. CDR3 loop: CSVEVSGLEAFF. The CDR3, as DNA: TGCAGCGTTGAAGTGTCTGGACTGGAAGCTTTCTTT.

This chain connects TRBV6-2 or TRBV6-3 to TRBJ2-1; the D is unclear. V lost 3 bases to trimming and J lost 7 bases, with 7 bases between them. Germline loops: CDR1 MNHEY, CDR2 SVGEGT. CDR3 length equals 12 residues. CDR3 amino acids: CASSYIVNEQFF. As DNA, the CDR3 is TGTGCCAGCAGTTATATCGTGAATGAGCAGTTCTTC.